The 6 T cell receptor beta chains reported below all come from one sample, sequenced in a study of T cell responses to AZD1222 COVID-19 vaccine. Here immunoSEQ multiplex PCR was the method, and the copy in TCRdb shows in-frame clones only, minus some. The profile shows under 35,000 clones, approximately 90% of them singletons. Source: peripheral blood, taken 28 days after the second AZD1222 dose. Every receptor here comes from an adult who received the AZD1222 COVID-19 vaccine.

This sequence joins TRBV7-7 and TRBJ2-1, with D unresolved. Trimming removed 3 bases at V and 3 bases at J, with 6 bases between. Germline values: CDR1 SSHAT, CDR2 FNYEAQ (reference sequence). The CDR3 loop spans 13 amino acids. The CDR3 DNA reads TGTGCCAGCAGCTTGGACGGCTACAATGAGCAGTTCTTC. Translated, it gives CASSLDGYNEQFF.

The V gene is TRBV30, the J gene TRBJ2-7; 11 bases line up with TRBD2. V shed 1 base and J 3 bases; nucleotides not matched to a gene: 5. Germline loops: CDR1 GTSNPN, CDR2 SVGIG (reference sequence). The CDR3 has 15 amino acids. The DNA of the CDR3 is TGTGCCTGGAGTGCGACTAGCGGGACTTACTACGAGCAGTACTTC. This translates into CAWSATSGTYYEQYF. Full variable domain (missing parts from reference TRBV30 and TRBJ2-7): SQTIHQWPATLVQPVGSPLSLECTVEGTSNPNLYWYRQAAGRGLQLLFYSVGIGQISSEVPQNLSASRPQDRQFILSSKKLLLSDSGFYLCAWSATSGTYYEQYFGPGTRLTVT.

CDR3 residues: CASSINRGLGANVLTF. CDR3 coding DNA: TGTGCCAGTAGTATTAACAGGGGGCTCGGGGCCAACGTCCTGACTTTC. The genes are TRBV19 and TRBJ2-6; 9 bases align to TRBD1. The J segment lost 4 bases and the V segment lost 3 bases, leaving 4 bases of the junction unmatched. Germline V gene data show CDR1 as LNHDA and CDR2 as SQIVND (reference sequence). The CDR3 has 16 residues.

This CDR3 is CASSRLAGGYNEQFF. DNA for the CDR3: TGTGCCAGCAGTAGACTAGCGGGAGGATACAATGAGCAGTTCTTC. The V gene is TRBV2, the J gene TRBJ2-1, with 13 bases fitting TRBD2. Per germline, CDR1 SNHLY and CDR2 FYNNEI. V was clipped by 5 bases and J by 4 bases; unmatched bases: 2. The CDR3 totals 15 residues.

This chain joins TRBV6-5 and TRBJ1-2; D is undetermined. The CDR3 consists of 14 residues. Per germline, CDR1 MNHEY and CDR2 SVGAGI. Trimming pared 6 bases from V and 7 bases from J, leaving 18 bases between. CDR3 coding DNA: TGTGCCAGCAGGGCCAGCTCCCCGGGTATTGGCTACACCTTC. It translates to CASRASSPGIGYTF.

V usage is TRBV5-4 and J usage is TRBJ2-5, with TRBD1 identical over 8 bases. V lost 0 bases to trimming and J lost 1 base; unmatched junction nucleotides: 5. This CDR3 is built from 16 residues. Germline V lookup: CDR1 SGHNT, CDR2 YYREEE (reference sequence). This CDR3 reads CASSLAGRGPQETQYF. The CDR3 nucleotides read TGTGCCAGCAGCTTGGCGGGCAGGGGGCCCCAAGAGACCCAGTACTTC.